This is a list of T cell receptor beta chains from one sample in a study of CXCR3-negative and CXCR3-positive naive CD8 T cells. TCRdb reprocessed the 5' RACE reads, keeping one entry per CDR3 protein, no DNA. Its table lists 150,000 or so distinct CDR3 sequences. Sample: naive CXCR3+ CD8+ T cells from blood. These receptors all stem from a human donor in good health. Some clones in this sample may be carry-over from other donors' samples. Both conserved end residues are part of each CDR3.

V	J	CDR3
TRBV9	TRBJ2-1	CASSDSAGAGVNIDEQFF
TRBV10-3	TRBJ1-6	CAIKGESSYNSPLHF
TRBV7-9	TRBJ2-1	CASSLTGTNEQFF
TRBV10-3	TRBJ1-6	CAISEAGEQSPLHF
TRBV7-9	TRBJ2-5	CASSPSPGRPWETQYF
TRBV10-2	TRBJ2-7	CASSESLSSRSYEQYF
TRBV28	TRBJ2-7	CASSLWTGSGEQYF
TRBV6-5	TRBJ2-5	CASSYDGGRETQYF
TRBV29-1	TRBJ2-7	CSVEGTGLADEQYF
TRBV27	TRBJ2-1	CASGIPGLGPFEQFF
TRBV11-3	TRBJ2-3	CASSPRTSGADTQYF
TRBV7-8	TRBJ2-3	CASAPIVGGGLDTQYF
TRBV5-6	TRBJ2-5	CASSLLGDQETQYF
TRBV11-3	TRBJ2-7	CASSLSGDSSYEQYF
TRBV28	TRBJ2-7	CASSFQGQGASNEQYF
TRBV4-2	TRBJ2-3	CASSQYQDTQYF
TRBV6-4	TRBJ2-1	CASSRAGGSYNEQFF
TRBV2	TRBJ2-5	CASSAGRGWYQETQYF
TRBV9	TRBJ2-3	CASSVPYAGGTDTQYF
TRBV28	TRBJ1-1	CASSLHEENAEAFF
TRBV4-3	TRBJ2-1	CASSQDKEGYNEQFF
TRBV7-9	TRBJ2-1	CASRSGGGSSYNEQFF
TRBV7-9	TRBJ1-4	CASSSRDQTALVVF
TRBV10-3	TRBJ2-7	CAIGQGNYEQYF
TRBV4-1	TRBJ1-1	CASSLQGGTSMNTEAFF
TRBV29-1	TRBJ2-3	CSVDGSGRSTDTQYF
TRBV21-1	TRBJ2-2	CASSQARLAGGNTGELFF
TRBV5-1	TRBJ2-1	CASSLLGPPRDEQFF
TRBV14	TRBJ2-5	CASSQDERRPLQETQYF
TRBV28	TRBJ1-4	CASSPWGRSLFF
TRBV4-1	TRBJ1-1	CASSHTGVVTEAFF
TRBV12-5	TRBJ2-3	CASGFGSGGPSTDTQYF
TRBV6-5	TRBJ2-1	CASRHEGLAGGPVNEQFF
TRBV5-1	TRBJ1-2	CASSLDREAYGYTF
TRBV11-2	TRBJ1-4	CASSFGRQANEKLFF
TRBV29-1	TRBJ1-1	CSVVGIDTEAFF
TRBV6-6	TRBJ2-7	CASSYVGGPYEQYF
TRBV7-8	TRBJ2-3	CASSPETADITDTQYF
TRBV6-2/TRBV6-3	TRBJ1-2	CASREGGTARYGYTF
TRBV2	TRBJ2-2	CASLKGFHNTGELFF
TRBV29-1	TRBJ2-7	CSAQGQGATRSYEQYF
TRBV25-1	TRBJ1-6	CASSEYDNSPLHF
TRBV27	TRBJ2-1	CASSWASGNNEQFF
TRBV20-1	TRBJ1-1	CSAREGGNTEAFF
TRBV7-8	TRBJ1-2	CASSRWTDGYTF
TRBV20-1	TRBJ2-7	CSAGDWADTYEQYF
TRBV28	TRBJ1-1	CASSTRAITRAFF
TRBV5-1	TRBJ2-1	CASSSREHNEQFF
TRBV6-5	TRBJ1-3	CASSSVPVRDFSSGNTIYF
TRBV28	TRBJ2-2	CASSLSAIGGELFF
TRBV7-9	TRBJ2-7	CASSLVVGIYEQYF
TRBV5-1	TRBJ2-1	CASSSGTSGRLGEQFF